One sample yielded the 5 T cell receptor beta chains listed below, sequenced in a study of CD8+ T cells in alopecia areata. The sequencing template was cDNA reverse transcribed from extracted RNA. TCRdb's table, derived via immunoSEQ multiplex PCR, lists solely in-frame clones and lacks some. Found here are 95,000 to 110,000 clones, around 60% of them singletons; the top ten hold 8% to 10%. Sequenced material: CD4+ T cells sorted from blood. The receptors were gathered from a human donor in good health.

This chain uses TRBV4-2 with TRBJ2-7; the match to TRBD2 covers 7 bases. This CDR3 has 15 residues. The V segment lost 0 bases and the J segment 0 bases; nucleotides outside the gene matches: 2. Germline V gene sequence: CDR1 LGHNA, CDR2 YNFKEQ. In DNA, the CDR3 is TGTGCCAGCAGCCAAGATGGGACTAACTCCTACGAGCAGTACTTC. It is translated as CASSQDGTNSYEQYF.

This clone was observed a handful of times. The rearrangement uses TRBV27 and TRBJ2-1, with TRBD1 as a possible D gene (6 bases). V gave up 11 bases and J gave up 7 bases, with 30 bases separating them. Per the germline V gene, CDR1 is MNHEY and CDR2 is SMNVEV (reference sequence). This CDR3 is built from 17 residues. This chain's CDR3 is CASRRDTGTLRLNEQFF. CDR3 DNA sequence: TGTGCCTCAAGACGGGACACAGGGACCCTTCGTTTAAATGAGCAGTTCTTC.

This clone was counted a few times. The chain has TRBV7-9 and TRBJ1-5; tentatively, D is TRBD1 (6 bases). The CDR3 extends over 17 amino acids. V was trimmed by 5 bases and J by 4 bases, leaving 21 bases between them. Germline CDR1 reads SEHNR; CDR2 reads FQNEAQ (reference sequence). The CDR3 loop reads CASSLGAGESGNQPQHF. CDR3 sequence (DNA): TGTGCCAGCAGCCTGGGGGCAGGGGAATCGGGAAATCAGCCCCAGCATTTT.

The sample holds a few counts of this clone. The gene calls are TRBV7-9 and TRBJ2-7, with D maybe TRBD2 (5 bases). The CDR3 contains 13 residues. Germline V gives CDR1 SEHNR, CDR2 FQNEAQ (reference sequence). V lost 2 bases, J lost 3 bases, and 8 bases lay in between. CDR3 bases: TGTGCCAGCAGCTTAAGAGGGTACTACGAGCAGTACTTC. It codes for CASSLRGYYEQYF.

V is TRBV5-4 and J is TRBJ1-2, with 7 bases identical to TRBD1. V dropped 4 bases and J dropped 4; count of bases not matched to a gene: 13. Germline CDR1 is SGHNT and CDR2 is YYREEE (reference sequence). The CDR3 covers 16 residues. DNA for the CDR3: TGTGCCAGCAGCCATGGGACAGAGGCTTCGATCTATGGCTACACCTTC. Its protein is CASSHGTEASIYGYTF.